This T cell receptor (beta chain) was recovered during a study of cytomegalovirus exposure and HLA in healthy donors (dated by TCRdb to about 2017). Describing the broader study: A later analysis indicated that the roughly 130 validation repertoires were generated on the platform also employed for the 666 repertoires of the first cohort. High-throughput TCR immunosequencing, statistical association of individual TCRs with disease status, and machine learning were combined to predict cytomegalovirus infection status. Besides the first cohort of some 670 subjects, a separate validation cohort made up of around 120 different subjects was used. The study was designed to test whether signatures of past pathogen exposure could be identified by cataloging public T cell receptors.

Donors formed part of the validation cohort, which comprised 120 subjects and was distinct from the first cohort of 550 to 850 subjects. Of note for this clone: No cognate antigen has been identified for it. No base-level quality is on record; no much larger clone is a single base apart.

In the germline V gene (reference sequence), CDR1 corresponds to LNHNV and CDR2 to YYDKDF. Reading from cysteine to phenylalanine, the CDR3 counts 16 amino acids. Only the CDR3 DNA is retained, 48 bases long and in frame from the first base. V loses 1 base at its end and J loses 1 base; junction bases beyond the gene matches: 2. Receptor libraries were prepared by the immunoSEQ multiplex PCR assay. As for the authors' bioinformatics: A statistical classification framework was developed to diagnose cytomegalovirus status using the catalog of TCR beta chain sequences. This immuneACCESS table, as held by TCRdb, lists in-frame sequences with V and J called but not all clones. Of the missing ones, under half trace to an unresolved V gene in checked studies; the others have no known cause. The DNA was the basis for D and trimming; V, J and clone size are from that table. The sample contains more than 250,000 clones, 75% to 90% of them found a single time. The ten largest clones capture 1.2% of the sample.

General conclusions and limits of the study: The authors suggested that the approach could potentially be extended to other disease states and immunological phenotypes. Across donors, most TCR sequences were observed very rarely, whereas some public TCRs were present in many individuals. Cytomegalovirus status was reported to be diagnosed by the classifier with high specificity and sensitivity in both the original and validation cohorts. In the study, 150 to 200 TCR beta chains were listed as associated with cytomegalovirus. In vitro tests confirmed that a few of the cytomegalovirus-associated TCR beta chains recognize cytomegalovirus antigens. Of the cluster scores, 94% were above 0 in a later analysis, which found that TCRs clustered in the first cohort also tended to co-occur in the approximately 110 validation repertoires. The validation cohort had no HLA typing available for a later analysis, so co-occurrence within that cohort was assessed over all 130 or so repertoires.

Sequencing input: PBMCs. The receptor was derived from a woman in her 30s in good health and CMV-seropositive. In this chain, TRBV15 is recombined with TRBJ2-1, with TRBD1 matching 9 junction bases. Here is the DNA: TGTGCCACCAGCAGAGTGGGGACAGGGTCCTACAATGAGCAGTTCTTC. Its translation reads: CATSRVGTGSYNEQFF. The reference TRBV15 and TRBJ2-1 proteins fill in what lies around the CDR3, so the full variable domain reads DAMVIQNPRYQVTQFGKPVTLSCSQTLNHNVMYWYQQKSSQAPKLLFHYYDKDFNNEADTPDNFQSRRPNTSFCFLDIRSPGLGDTAMYLCATSRVGTGSYNEQFFGPGTRLTVL.